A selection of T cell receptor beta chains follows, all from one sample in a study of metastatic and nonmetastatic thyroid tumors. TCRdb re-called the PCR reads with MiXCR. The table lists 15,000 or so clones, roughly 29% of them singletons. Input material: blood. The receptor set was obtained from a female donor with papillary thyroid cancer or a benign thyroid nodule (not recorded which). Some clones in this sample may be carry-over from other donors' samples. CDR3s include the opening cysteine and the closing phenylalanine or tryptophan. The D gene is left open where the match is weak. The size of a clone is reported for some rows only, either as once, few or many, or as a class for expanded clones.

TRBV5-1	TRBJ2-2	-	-	CASRPRGTGELFF	TGCGCCAGCAGGCCGAGAGGAACCGGGGAGCTGTTTTTT
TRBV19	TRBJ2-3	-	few	CASSRRLVRTDTQYF	TGTGCCAGTAGTAGGAGACTAGTTAGGACAGATACGCAGTATTTT
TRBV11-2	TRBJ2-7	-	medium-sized	CASSWRGQGGEQYF	TGTGCCAGCAGCTGGAGAGGGCAGGGTGGCGAGCAGTACTTC
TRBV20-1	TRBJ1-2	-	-	CSAWFEGGRIYGYTF	TGCAGTGCTTGGTTCGAAGGGGGAAGGATATATGGCTACACCTTC
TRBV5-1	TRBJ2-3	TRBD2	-	CASSSRGELGTDTQYF	TGCGCCAGCAGCTCGCGGGGGGAGCTAGGGACAGATACGCAGTATTTT
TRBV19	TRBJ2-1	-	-	CASSIQGTDVEQFF	TGTGCCAGTAGTATCCAAGGGACGGACGTCGAGCAGTTCTTC
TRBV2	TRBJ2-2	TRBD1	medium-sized	CASSERGQGSGELFF	TGTGCCAGCAGTGAACGGGGACAGGGGTCCGGGGAGCTGTTTTTT
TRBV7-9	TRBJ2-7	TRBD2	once	CASSLGAGDYEQYF	TGTGCCAGCAGCTTAGGGGCGGGAGACTACGAGCAGTACTTC
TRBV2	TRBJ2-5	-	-	CSSNVALEETQYF	TGTTCCAGCAATGTGGCATTGGAGGAGACCCAGTACTTC
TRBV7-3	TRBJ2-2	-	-	CASSPQNTGELFF	TGTGCCAGCAGCCCACAGAACACCGGGGAGCTGTTTTTT
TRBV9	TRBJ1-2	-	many	CASSPPGGPYGYTF	TGTGCCAGCAGCCCTCCCGGTGGGCCCTATGGCTACACCTTC
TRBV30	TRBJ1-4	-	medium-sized	CAWVGQDEKLFF	TGTGCTTGGGTGGGGCAAGACGAAAAACTGTTTTTT
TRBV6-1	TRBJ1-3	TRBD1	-	CASSPTTGGASGNTIYF	TGTGCCAGCAGTCCTACAACAGGGGGCGCGTCCGGAAACACCATATATTTT
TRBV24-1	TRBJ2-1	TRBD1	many	CATSDSEDREQFF	TGTGCCACCAGTGATTCCGAGGACAGGGAGCAGTTCTTC
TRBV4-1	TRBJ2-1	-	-	CASSPTPNGMQNEQFF	TGCGCCAGCAGCCCCACCCCTAATGGTATGCAGAATGAGCAGTTCTTC
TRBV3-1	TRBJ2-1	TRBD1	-	CASSRGQVTHEQFF	TGTGCCAGCTCGCGGGGACAGGTTACCCATGAGCAGTTCTTC
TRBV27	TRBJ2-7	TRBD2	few	CASSLSLTSGSYEQYF	TGTGCCAGCAGTTTAAGCCTGACTAGCGGGAGTTACGAGCAGTACTTC
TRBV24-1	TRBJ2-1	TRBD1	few	CATRDRGDGTYNEQFF	TGTGCCACCAGGGACAGGGGTGATGGGACCTACAATGAGCAGTTCTTC
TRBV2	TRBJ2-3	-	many	CASSKRGASDTQYF	TGTGCCAGCTCCAAAAGGGGGGCCTCAGATACGCAGTATTTT
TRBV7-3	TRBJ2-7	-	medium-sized	CASSPRQSSYEQYF	TGTGCCAGCAGCCCACGCCAATCCTCCTACGAGCAGTACTTC
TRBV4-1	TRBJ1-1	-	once	CASSQDTGYTEAFF	TGCGCCAGCAGCCAAGATACAGGCTACACTGAAGCTTTCTTT
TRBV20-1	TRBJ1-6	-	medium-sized	CSARDQGLYNSPLHF	TGCAGTGCTAGAGACCAGGGGCTATATAATTCACCCCTCCACTTT
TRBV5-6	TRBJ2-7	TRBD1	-	CASSATGSGVHEQYF	TGTGCCAGCAGCGCGACAGGGAGTGGGGTTCACGAGCAGTACTTC
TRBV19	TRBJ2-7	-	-	CASSPGRHGEQYF	TGTGCCAGTAGCCCGGGACGCCACGGCGAGCAGTACTTC
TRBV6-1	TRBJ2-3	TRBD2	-	CVSSEDCGGATDTQYF	TGTGTCAGCAGTGAAGATTGCGGGGGGGCAACAGATACGCAGTATTTT
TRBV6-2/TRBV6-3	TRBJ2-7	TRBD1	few	CASSNRGTGTYEQYF	TGTGCCAGCAGCAACCGGGGGACAGGGACCTACGAGCAGTACTTC
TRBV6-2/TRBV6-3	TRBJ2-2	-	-	CASSPTAGELFF	TGTGCCAGCAGCCCGACGGCCGGGGAGCTGTTTTTT
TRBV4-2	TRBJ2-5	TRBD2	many	CASSQDIQPGIGRGDAAQTQYF	TGTGCCAGCAGCCAAGATATTCAACCGGGTATAGGGCGGGGGGACGCAGCGCAGACCCAGTACTTC
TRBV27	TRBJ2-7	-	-	CASGYNGQMAYERYF	TGTGCCAGCGGTTATAACGGACAGATGGCCTACGAGCGGTACTTC
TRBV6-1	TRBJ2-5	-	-	CAISEVGLAMVETQYF	TGTGCCATCAGTGAAGTGGGGCTAGCGATGGTAGAAACCCAGTACTTC
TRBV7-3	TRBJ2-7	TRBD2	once	CASSSYSPGTSGLYEQYF	TGTGCCAGCAGCTCCTACAGTCCAGGGACTAGCGGGTTGTACGAGCAGTACTTC
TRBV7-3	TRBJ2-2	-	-	CASSLWGGATGELFF	TGTGCCAGCAGCCTATGGGGTGGGGCCACCGGGGAGCTGTTTTTT
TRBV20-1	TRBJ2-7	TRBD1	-	CSARERGLSSYEQYF	TGCAGTGCTAGAGAAAGGGGGCTAAGCTCCTACGAGCAGTACTTC
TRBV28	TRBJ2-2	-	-	CASSFLGNTGELFF	TGTGCCAGCAGTTTCTTAGGAAACACCGGGGAGCTGTTTTTT
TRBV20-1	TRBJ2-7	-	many	CSARRKQLGLDSYEQYF	TGCAGTGCTAGACGAAAACAACTGGGGCTGGACTCCTACGAGCAGTACTTC
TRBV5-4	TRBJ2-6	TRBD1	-	CASSFGGRGSSRANVLTF	TGTGCCAGCAGCTTTGGCGGCAGGGGGTCTTCTCGGGCCAACGTCTTGACTTTC
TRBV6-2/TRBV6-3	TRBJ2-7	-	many	CASSIRATALYEQYF	TGTGCCAGCAGCATTAGGGCTACAGCATTATACGAGCAGTACTTC
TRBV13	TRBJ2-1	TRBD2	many	CASSFAGGANEQFF	TGTGCCAGCAGCTTTGCCGGGGGGGCCAATGAGCAGTTCTTC
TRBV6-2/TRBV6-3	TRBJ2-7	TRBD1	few	CASSQPWDRPAYEQYF	TGTGCCAGCAGTCAACCCTGGGACAGGCCAGCTTACGAGCAGTACTTC
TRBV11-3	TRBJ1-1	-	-	CASRGDLGYEAFF	TGTGCCAGCAGGGGGGACCTGGGGTATGAAGCTTTCTTT
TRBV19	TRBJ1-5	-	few	CASSGWAVNQPQHF	TGTGCCAGTAGTGGTTGGGCAGTTAATCAGCCCCAGCATTTT
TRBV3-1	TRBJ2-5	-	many	CASSQSPETEETQYF	TGTGCCAGCAGCCAATCCCCCGAGACCGAGGAGACCCAGTACTTC
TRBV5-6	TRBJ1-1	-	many	CASSVEGRAFGEAFF	TGTGCCAGCAGTGTGGAGGGAAGGGCGTTCGGTGAAGCTTTCTTT
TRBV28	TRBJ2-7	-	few	CASSLLSGAYEQYF	TGTGCCAGCAGCTTATTGAGCGGAGCCTACGAGCAGTACTTC
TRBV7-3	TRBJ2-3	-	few	CASSPGRDTDTQYF	TGTGCCAGCAGCCCGGGACGGGACACAGATACGCAGTATTTT
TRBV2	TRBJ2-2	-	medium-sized	CASSAEGTGELFF	TGTGCCAGCAGTGCGGAGGGCACCGGGGAGCTGTTTTTT
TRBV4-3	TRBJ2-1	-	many	CASSPLGSARNNEQFF	TGCGCCAGCAGCCCCCTTGGGAGCGCCCGAAACAATGAGCAGTTCTTC
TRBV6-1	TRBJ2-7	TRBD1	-	CASSEEGQGAYEQYF	TGTGCCAGCAGTGAAGAGGGACAGGGGGCCTACGAGCAGTACTTC
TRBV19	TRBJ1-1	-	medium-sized	CASSLIGQRNTEAFF	TGTGCCAGTAGCTTAATAGGACAGAGGAACACTGAAGCTTTCTTT
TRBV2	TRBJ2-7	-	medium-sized	CASSFYEQYF	TGTGCCAGCAGTTTCTACGAGCAGTACTTC
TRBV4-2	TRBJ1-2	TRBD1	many	CASSHTGQGFYGYTF	TGTGCCAGCAGCCACACAGGACAGGGCTTTTACGGCTACACCTTC
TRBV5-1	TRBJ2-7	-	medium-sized	CASSLKQGLDEQYF	TGCGCCAGCAGCTTGAAACAGGGTCTGGACGAGCAGTACTTC
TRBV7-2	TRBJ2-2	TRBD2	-	CASSLWWGGTGELFF	TGTGCCAGCAGCTTATGGTGGGGGGGCACCGGGGAGCTGTTTTTT